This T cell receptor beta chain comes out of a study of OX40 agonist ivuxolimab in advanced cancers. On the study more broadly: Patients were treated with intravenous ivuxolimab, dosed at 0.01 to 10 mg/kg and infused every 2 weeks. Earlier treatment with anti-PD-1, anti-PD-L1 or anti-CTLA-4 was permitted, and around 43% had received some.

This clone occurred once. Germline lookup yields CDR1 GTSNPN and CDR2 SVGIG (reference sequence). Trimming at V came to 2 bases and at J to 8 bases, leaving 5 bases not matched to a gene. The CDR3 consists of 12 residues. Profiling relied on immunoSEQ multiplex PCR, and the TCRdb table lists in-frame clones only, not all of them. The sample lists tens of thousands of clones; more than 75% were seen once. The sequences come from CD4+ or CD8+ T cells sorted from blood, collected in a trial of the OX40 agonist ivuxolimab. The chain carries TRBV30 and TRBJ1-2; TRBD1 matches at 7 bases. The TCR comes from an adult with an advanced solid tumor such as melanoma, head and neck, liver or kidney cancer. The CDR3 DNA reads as TGTGCCTGGAGTACAGGGGTACGAGGCTACACCTTC. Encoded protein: CAWSTGVRGYTF.